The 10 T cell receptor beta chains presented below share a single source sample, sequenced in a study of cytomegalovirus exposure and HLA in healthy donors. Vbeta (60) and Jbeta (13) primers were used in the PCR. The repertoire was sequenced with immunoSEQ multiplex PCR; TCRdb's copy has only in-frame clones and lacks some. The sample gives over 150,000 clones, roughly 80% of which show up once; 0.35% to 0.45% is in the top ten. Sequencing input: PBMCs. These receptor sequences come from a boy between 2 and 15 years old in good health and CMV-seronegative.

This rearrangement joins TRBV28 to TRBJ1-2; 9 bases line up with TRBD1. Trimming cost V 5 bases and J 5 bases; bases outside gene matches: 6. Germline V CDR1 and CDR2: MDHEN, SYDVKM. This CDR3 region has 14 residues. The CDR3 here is CASSPPGQGYGYTF. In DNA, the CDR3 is TGTGCCAGCAGTCCGCCGGGACAGGGTTATGGCTACACCTTC.

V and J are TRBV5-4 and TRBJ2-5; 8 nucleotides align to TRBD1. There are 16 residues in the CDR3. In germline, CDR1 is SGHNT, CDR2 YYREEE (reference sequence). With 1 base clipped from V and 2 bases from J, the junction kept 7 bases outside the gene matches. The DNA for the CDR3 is TGTGCCAGCAGCTTGCCAACCGGGACAGGTCAAGAGACCCAGTACTTC. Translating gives CASSLPTGTGQETQYF.

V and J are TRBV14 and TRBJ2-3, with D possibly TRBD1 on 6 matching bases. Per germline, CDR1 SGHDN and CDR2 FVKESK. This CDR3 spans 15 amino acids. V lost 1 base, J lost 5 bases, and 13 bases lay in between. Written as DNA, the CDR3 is TGTGCCAGCAGCCAAGTGACAGACAGGAAAGATACGCAGTATTTT. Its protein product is CASSQVTDRKDTQYF.

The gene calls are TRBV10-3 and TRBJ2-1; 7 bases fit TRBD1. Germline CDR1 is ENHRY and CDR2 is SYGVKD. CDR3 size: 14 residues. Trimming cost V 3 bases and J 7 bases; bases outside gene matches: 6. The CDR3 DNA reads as TGTGCCATCAGTGACAGGACAGGTGGGAATGAGCAGTTCTTC. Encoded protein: CAISDRTGGNEQFF.

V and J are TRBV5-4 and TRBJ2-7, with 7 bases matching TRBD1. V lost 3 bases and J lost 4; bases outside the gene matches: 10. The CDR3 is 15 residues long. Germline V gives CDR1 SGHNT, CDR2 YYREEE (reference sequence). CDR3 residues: CASSSQGQAWYEQYF. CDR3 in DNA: TGTGCCAGCAGCTCGCAAGGACAGGCGTGGTACGAGCAGTACTTC.

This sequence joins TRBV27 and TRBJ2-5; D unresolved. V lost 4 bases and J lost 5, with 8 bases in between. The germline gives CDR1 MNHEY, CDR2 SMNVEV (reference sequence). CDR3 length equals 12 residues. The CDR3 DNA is TGTGCCAGCAGTTCGACGGGTGAGACCCAGTACTTC. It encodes CASSSTGETQYF.

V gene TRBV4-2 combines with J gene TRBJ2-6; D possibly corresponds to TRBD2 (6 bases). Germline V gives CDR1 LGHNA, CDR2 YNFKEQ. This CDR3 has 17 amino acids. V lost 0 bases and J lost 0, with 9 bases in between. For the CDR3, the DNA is TGTGCCAGCAGCCAAGAGCGGGGTAACTCTGGGGCCAACGTCCTGACTTTC. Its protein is CASSQERGNSGANVLTF.

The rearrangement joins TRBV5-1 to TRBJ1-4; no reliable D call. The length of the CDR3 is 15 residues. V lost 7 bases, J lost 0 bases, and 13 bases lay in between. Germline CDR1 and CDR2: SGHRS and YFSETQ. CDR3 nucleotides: TGCGCCAGCGGTTTTTCCGGTGCAACTAATGAAAAACTGTTTTTT. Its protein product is CASGFSGATNEKLFF.

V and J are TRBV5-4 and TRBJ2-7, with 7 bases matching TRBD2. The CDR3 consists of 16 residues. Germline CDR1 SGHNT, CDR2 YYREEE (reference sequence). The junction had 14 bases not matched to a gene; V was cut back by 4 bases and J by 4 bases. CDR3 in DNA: TGTGCCAGCAGCACCCGAGTGGCGGGAGATGTGTACGAGCAGTACTTC. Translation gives CASSTRVAGDVYEQYF.

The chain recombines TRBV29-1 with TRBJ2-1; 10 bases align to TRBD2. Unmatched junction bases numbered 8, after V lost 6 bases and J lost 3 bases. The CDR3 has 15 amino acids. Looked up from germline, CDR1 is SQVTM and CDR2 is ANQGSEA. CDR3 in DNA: TGCAGCGTCGCCTCAGCGGGAGGGTACTACAATGAGCAGTTCTTC. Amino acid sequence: CSVASAGGYYNEQFF.